This T cell receptor beta chain was recorded in a study of PD-L1 blockade in urothelial cancer. The table came from immunoSEQ multiplex PCR; TCRdb's copy has only in-frame clones and leaves some out. The top ten hold 4.5% to 6.5% of the sample, which has tens of thousands of clones, around 90% seen once. CDR3 length: 15 amino acids. Deletions cut 4 bases from V and 0 bases from J, with 10 bases between. Per germline, CDR1 SGDLS and CDR2 YYNGEE. This chain joins TRBV9 and TRBJ1-4; D remains unclear. The sequencing used PBMCs, collected around atezolizumab (anti-PD-L1) treatment. The TCR was taken from a woman aged 70-85 years with urothelial cancer. Here the CDR3 reads CASSREGATNEKLFF. CDR3 sequence (DNA): TGTGCCAGCAGCAGAGAGGGAGCAACTAATGAAAAACTGTTTTTT.